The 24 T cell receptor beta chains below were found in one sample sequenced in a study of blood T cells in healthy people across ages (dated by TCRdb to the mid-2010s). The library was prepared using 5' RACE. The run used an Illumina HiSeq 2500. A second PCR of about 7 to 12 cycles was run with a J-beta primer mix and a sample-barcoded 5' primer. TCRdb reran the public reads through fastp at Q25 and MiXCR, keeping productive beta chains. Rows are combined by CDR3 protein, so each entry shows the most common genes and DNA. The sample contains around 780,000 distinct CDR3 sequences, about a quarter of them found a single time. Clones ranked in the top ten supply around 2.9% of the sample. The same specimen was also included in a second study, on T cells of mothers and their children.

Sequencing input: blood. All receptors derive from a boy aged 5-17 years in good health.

CDR3 loop: CASNPQGMGTEAFF. The CDR3 DNA is TGCGCCAGCAATCCCCAAGGGATGGGCACTGAAGCTTTCTTT. V gene TRBV4-1 combines with J gene TRBJ1-1, with D hard to call. V dropped 7 bases and J dropped 4 bases, with 16 bases sitting between them. Germline CDR1 and CDR2: MGHRA and YSYEKL. The CDR3 spans 14 residues.

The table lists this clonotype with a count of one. The CDR3 spells CASSGGGSTYNEQFF. In DNA, the CDR3 is TGTGCCAGCAGTGGAGGGGGGAGCACCTACAATGAGCAGTTCTTC. The chain joins TRBV12-3 or TRBV12-4 to TRBJ2-7; perhaps D is TRBD1 or TRBD2 (6 bases each). Gene TRBJ2-1 matches the end of the DNA better, so the J call may be wrong. The CDR3 is made up of 15 amino acids.

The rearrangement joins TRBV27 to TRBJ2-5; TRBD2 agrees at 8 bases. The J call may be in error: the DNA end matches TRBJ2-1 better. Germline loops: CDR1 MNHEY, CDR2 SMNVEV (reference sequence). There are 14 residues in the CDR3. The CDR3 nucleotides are TGTGCCACCCGGGGGGTAGCGGGGTACAATGAGCAGTTCTTC. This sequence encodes CATRGVAGYNEQFF.

CDR3 loop: CASSQEWRGEAFF. The CDR3 region has the DNA TGTGCCAGCAGCCAAGAATGGCGGGGTGAAGCTTTCTTT. The chain recombines TRBV3-1 with TRBJ1-1; D is ambiguous. V was trimmed by 0 bases and J by 7 bases, leaving 9 bases between them. Germline V lookup: CDR1 LGHDT, CDR2 YNNKEL (reference sequence). The CDR3 consists of 13 residues.

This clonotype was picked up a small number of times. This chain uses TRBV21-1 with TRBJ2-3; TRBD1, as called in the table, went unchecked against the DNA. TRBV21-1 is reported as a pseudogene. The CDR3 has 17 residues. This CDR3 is CASSKEVGGINTDTQYF. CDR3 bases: TGTGCCAGCAGCAAAGAAGTAGGGGGCATTAATACAGATACGCAGTATTTT.

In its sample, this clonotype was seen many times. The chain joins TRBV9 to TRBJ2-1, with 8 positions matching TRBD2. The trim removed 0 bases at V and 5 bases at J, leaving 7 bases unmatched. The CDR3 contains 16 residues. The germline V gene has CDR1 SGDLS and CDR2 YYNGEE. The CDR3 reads CASSVAGRGGHNEQFF. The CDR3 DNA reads TGTGCCAGCAGCGTAGCGGGACGGGGGGGCCACAATGAGCAGTTCTTC.

The CDR3 spells CASTGVDTQYF. In DNA, the CDR3 is TGTGCCAGCACCGGGGTCGATACGCAGTATTTT. The genes are TRBV5-5 and TRBJ2-3; TRBD2 is a possible D gene (5 bases). V shed 6 bases and J shed 6 bases, with 8 bases lying between them. This CDR3 has 11 residues. Looked up from germline, CDR1 is SGHKS and CDR2 is YYEKEE (reference sequence).

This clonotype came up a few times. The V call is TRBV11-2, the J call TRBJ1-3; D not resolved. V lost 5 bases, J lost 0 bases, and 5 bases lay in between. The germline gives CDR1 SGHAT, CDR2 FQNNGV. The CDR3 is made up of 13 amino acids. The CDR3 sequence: CASSKYSGNTIYF. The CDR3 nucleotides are TGTGCCAGCAGCAAGTACTCTGGAAACACCATATATTTT. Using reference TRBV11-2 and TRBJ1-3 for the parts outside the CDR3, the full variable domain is EAGVAQSPRYKIIEKRQSVAFWCNPISGHATLYWYQQILGQGPKLLIQFQNNGVVDDSQLPKDRFSAERLKGVDSTLKIQPAKLEDSAVYLCASSKYSGNTIYFGEGSWLTVV.

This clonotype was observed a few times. The CDR3 sequence: CASTRTLGQGMTEQYF. In DNA, the CDR3 is TGTGCCAGCACCAGAACCCTGGGGCAGGGGATGACCGAGCAGTACTTC. V is TRBV6-1 and J is TRBJ2-7; perhaps TRBD1 as D (6 bases). Trimming cost V 7 bases and J 6 bases, with 25 bases left between them. In germline, CDR1 is MNHNS, CDR2 SASEGT. The CDR3 is made up of 16 amino acids.

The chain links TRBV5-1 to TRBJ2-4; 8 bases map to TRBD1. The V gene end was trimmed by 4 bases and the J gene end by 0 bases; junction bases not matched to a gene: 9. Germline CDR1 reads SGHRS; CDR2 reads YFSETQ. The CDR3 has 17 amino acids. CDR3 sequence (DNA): TGCGCCAGCAGCCTCACGGGGACAGGCCTAGCCAAAAACATTCAGTACTTC. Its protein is CASSLTGTGLAKNIQYF.

This chain's CDR3 is CASSPSALSYEQYF. The CDR3, as DNA: TGTGCCAGCAGCCCTAGTGCCCTTTCCTACGAGCAGTACTTC. The chain uses TRBV2 and TRBJ2-7, with D uncertain. The CDR3 loop spans 14 amino acids. From germline, CDR1 is SNHLY and CDR2 FYNNEI. The germline V and J ends were trimmed by 6 bases and 1 base, with 13 bases remaining between them.

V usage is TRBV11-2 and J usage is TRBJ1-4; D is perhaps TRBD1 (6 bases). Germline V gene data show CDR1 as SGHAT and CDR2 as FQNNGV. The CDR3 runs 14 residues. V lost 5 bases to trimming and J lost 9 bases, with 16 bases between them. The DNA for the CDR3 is TGTGCCAGCAGCCCTCGGGTACAGGGCCAAAAACTGTTTTTT. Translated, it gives CASSPRVQGQKLFF.

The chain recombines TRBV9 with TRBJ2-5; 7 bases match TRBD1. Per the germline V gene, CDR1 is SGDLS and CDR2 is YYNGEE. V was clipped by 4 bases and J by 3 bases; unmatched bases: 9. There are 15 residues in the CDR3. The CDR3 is CASSSRQGHEETQYF. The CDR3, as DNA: TGTGCCAGCAGCTCAAGACAGGGACACGAAGAGACCCAGTACTTC.

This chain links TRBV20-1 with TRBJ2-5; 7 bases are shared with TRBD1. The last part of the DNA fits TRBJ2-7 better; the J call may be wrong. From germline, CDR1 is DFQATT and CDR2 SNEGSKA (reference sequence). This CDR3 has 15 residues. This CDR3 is CSARDYTGTALEQYF. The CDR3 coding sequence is TGCAGTGCTAGAGATTATACCGGGACAGCCCTCGAGCAGTACTTC.

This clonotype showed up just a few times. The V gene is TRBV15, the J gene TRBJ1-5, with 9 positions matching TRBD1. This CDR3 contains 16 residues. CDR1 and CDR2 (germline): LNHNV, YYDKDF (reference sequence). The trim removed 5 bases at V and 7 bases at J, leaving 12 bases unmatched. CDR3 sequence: CATSGAGTGIWQPQHF. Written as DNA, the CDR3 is TGTGCCACCAGCGGCGCGGGGACAGGGATTTGGCAGCCCCAGCATTTT.

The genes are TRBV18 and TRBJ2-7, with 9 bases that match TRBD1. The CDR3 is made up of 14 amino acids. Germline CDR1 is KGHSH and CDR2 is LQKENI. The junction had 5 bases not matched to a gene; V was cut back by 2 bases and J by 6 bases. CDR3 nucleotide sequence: TGTGCCAGCTCACCAAGGGACAGGGAGCGCGAGCAGTACTTC. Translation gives CASSPRDREREQYF.

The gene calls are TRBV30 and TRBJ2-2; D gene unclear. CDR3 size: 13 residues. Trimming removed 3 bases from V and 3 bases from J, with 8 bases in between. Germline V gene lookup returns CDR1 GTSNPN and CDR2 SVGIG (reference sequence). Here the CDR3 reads CAWSGPDTGELFF. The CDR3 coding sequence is TGTGCCTGGAGCGGCCCGGACACCGGGGAGCTGTTTTTT.

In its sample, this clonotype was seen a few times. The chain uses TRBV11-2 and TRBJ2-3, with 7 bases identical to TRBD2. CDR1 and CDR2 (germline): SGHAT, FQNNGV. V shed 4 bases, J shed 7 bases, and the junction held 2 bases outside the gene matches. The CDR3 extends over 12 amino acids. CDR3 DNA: TGTGCCAGCAGCTCTAGCGGAAATACGCAGTATTTT. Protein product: CASSSSGNTQYF.

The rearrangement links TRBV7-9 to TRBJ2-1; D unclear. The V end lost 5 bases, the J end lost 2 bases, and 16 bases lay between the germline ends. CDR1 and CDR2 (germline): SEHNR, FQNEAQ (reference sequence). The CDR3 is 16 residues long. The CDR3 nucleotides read TGTGCCAGCAGCCCCAGTCCCCGGAAGGCCTACAATGAGCAGTTCTTC. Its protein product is CASSPSPRKAYNEQFF.

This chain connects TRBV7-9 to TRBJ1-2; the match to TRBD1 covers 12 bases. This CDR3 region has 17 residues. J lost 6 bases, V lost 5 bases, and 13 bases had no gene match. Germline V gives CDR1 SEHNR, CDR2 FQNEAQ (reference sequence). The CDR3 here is CASSLSGTGGSGHGYTF. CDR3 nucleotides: TGTGCCAGCAGCCTTTCCGGGACAGGGGGCAGTGGGCATGGCTACACCTTC.

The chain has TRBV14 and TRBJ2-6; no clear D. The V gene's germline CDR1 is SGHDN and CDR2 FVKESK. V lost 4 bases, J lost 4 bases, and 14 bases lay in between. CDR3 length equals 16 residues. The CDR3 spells CASSPEVGHGANVLTF. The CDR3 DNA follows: TGTGCCAGCAGCCCCGAGGTAGGGCACGGGGCCAACGTCCTGACTTTC.

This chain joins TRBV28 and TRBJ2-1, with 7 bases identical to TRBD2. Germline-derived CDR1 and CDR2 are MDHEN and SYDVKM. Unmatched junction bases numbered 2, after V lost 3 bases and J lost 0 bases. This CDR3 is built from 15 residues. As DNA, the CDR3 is TGTGCCAGCAGTTTCGGACTAGTCTCCTACAATGAGCAGTTCTTC. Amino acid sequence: CASSFGLVSYNEQFF. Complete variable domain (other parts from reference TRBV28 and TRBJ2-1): DVKVTQSSRYLVKRTGEKVFLECVQDMDHENMFWYRQDPGLGLRLIYFSYDVKMKEKGDIPEGYSVSREKKERFSLILESASTNQTSMYLCASSFGLVSYNEQFFGPGTRLTVL.

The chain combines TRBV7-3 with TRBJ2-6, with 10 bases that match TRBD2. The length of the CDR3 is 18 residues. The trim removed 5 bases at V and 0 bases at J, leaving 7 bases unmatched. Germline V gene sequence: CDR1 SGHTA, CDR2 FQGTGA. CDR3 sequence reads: CASSHSGGYDSGANVLTF. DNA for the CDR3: TGTGCCAGCAGCCATAGCGGGGGGTACGACTCTGGGGCCAACGTCCTGACTTTC.

CDR3 sequence (DNA): TGTGCCAGCAGTTACAGCCCAGGGGGCGAAACGGGCGCCGGGGAGCTGTTTTTT. Translating it yields CASSYSPGGETGAGELFF. The chain has TRBV6-5 and TRBJ2-2; 8 positions agree with TRBD1. V was pared by 2 bases and J by 6 bases, with 14 bases of the junction left unmatched. Germline-derived CDR1 and CDR2 are MNHEY and SVGAGI. The CDR3 is 18 residues long.